This T cell receptor (beta chain) was sequenced for a study of Ad26.COV2.S vaccination and SARS-CoV-2 variants. As to treatment: roughly 18 received Ad26.COV2.S at low or high dose, single or two shots; 5 received placebo; per-sample allocation not given. Collection of samples fell on day 63 after the first vaccine or placebo injection. Libraries were prepared by immunoSEQ multiplex PCR; TCRdb keeps only in-frame clonotypes and omits some of them. The sample holds about 350,000 clones, about 89% seen once. The sequences come from peripheral blood, collected in a trial of Ad26.COV2.S vaccine versus placebo. The sequence was obtained from a person aged 18 to 65 who received the Ad26.COV2.S COVID-19 vaccine or a placebo.

The CDR3 nucleotides are TGTGCCAGCAGTTACGACTCAAACTACGAGCAGTACTTC. Its protein product is CASSYDSNYEQYF. The rearrangement links TRBV6-5 to TRBJ2-7; D uncertain. Trimming removed 2 bases at V and 3 bases at J, with 8 bases between. This CDR3 is 13 amino acids long. The germline gives CDR1 MNHEY, CDR2 SVGAGI.